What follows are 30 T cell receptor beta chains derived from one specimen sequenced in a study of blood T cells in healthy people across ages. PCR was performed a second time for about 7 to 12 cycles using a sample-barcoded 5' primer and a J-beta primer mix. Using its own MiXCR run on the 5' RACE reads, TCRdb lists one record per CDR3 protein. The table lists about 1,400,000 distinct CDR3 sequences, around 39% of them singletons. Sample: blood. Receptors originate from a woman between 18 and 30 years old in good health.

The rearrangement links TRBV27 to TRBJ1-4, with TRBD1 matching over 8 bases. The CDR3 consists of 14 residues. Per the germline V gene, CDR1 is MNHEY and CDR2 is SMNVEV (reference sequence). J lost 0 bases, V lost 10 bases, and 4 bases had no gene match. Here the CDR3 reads CANRQGPTNEKLFF. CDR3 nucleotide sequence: TGTGCCAACAGACAGGGGCCAACTAATGAAAAACTGTTTTTT.

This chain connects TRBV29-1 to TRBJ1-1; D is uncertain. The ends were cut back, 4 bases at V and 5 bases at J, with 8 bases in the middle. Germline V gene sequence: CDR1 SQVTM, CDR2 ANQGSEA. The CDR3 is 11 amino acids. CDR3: CSVVSGTEAFF. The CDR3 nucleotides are TGCAGCGTTGTCTCGGGGACTGAAGCTTTCTTT.

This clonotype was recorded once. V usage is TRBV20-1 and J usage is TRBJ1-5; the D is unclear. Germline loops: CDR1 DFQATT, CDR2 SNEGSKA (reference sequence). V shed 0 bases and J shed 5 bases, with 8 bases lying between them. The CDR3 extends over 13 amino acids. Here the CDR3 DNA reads TGCAGTGCTAGAGAGGTCACGGATCAGCCCCAGCATTTT. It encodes CSAREVTDQPQHF.

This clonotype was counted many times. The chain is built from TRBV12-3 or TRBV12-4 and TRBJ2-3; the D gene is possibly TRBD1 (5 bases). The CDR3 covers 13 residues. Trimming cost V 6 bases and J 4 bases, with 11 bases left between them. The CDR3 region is CASRRTSADTQYF. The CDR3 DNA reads TGTGCCAGCAGACGGACATCAGCAGATACGCAGTATTTT.

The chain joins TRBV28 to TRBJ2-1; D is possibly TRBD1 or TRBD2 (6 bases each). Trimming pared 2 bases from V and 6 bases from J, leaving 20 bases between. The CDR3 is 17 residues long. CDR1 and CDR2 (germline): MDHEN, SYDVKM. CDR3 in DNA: TGTGCCAGCAGTTTAGGAGGAGTCCGGGGGCGGAGCAATGAGCAGTTCTTC. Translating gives CASSLGGVRGRSNEQFF.

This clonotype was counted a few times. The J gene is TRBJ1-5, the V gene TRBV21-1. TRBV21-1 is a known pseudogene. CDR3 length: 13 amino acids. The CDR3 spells CASSNGRIQPQHF. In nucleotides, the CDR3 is TGTGCCAGCAGCAACGGCAGAATACAGCCCCAGCATTTT.

In nucleotides, the CDR3 is TGTGCCACCAGTGATCCCGCCCCCAATGAGCAGTTCTTC. Its protein product is CATSDPAPNEQFF. V and J are TRBV24-1 and TRBJ2-1; D is ambiguous. Germline CDR1 is KGHDR and CDR2 is SFDVKD. Trimming took 3 bases from V and 6 from J, leaving 8 bases between them. The CDR3 loop spans 13 amino acids.

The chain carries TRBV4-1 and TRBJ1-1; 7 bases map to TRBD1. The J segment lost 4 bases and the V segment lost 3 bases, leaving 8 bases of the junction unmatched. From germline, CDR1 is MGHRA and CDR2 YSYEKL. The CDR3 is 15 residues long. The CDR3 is CASSQKGARGTEAFF. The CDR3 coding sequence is TGCGCCAGCAGCCAGAAGGGGGCGCGGGGCACTGAAGCTTTCTTT.

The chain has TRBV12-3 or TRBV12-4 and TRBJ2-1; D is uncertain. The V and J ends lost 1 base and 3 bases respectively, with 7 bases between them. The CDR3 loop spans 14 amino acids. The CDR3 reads CASSLDQVYNEQFF. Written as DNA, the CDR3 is TGTGCCAGCAGTTTAGACCAGGTCTACAATGAGCAGTTCTTC.

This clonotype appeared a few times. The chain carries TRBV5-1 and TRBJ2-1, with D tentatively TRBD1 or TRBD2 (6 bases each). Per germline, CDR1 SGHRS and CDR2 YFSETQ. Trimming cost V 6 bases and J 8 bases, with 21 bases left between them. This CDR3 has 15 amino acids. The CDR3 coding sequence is TGCGCCAGCAACCGAGGGGGGCTCCCGCCGGATGAGCAGTTCTTC. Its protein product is CASNRGGLPPDEQFF.

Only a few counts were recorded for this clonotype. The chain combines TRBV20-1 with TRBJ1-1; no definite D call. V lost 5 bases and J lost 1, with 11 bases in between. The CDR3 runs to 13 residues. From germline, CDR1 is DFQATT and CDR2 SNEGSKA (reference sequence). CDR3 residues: CSAPGEPNTEAFF. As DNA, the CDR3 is TGCAGTGCTCCAGGTGAACCGAACACTGAAGCTTTCTTT.

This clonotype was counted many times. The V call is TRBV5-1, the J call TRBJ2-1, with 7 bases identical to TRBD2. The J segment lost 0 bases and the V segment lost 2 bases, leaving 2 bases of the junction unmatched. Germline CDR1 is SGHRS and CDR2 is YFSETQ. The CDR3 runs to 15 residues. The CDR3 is CASSFLADSYNEQFF. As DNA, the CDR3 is TGCGCCAGCAGCTTCCTAGCGGACTCCTACAATGAGCAGTTCTTC.

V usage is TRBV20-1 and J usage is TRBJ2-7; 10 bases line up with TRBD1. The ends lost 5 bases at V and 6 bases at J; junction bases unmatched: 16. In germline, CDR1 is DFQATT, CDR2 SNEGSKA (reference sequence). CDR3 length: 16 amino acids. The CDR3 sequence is CSALRTGTGVGVEQYF. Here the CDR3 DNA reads TGCAGTGCTCTAAGGACCGGGACAGGGGTGGGGGTCGAGCAGTACTTC.

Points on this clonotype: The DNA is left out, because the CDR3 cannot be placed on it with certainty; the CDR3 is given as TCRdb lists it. CDR3 residues: CAISSSGETYEQYF. The chain combines TRBV10-3 with TRBJ2-7; the DNA was not compared with TRBD1, the D call given in the table. Germline values: CDR1 ENHRY, CDR2 SYGVKD. A total of 14 residues make up the CDR3, ends included.

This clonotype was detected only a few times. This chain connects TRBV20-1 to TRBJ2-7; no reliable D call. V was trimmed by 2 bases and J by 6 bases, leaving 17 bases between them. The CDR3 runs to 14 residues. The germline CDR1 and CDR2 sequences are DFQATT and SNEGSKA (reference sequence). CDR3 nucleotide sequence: TGCAGTGCTAGACGATACCGACTTGAGGCCGAGCAGTACTTC. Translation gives CSARRYRLEAEQYF.

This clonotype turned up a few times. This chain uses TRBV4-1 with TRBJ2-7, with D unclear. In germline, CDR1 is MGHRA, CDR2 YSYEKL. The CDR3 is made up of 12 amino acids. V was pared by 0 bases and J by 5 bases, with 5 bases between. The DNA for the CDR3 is TGCGCCAGCAGCCAAGAGAGCGACGAGCAGTACTTC. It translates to CASSQESDEQYF.

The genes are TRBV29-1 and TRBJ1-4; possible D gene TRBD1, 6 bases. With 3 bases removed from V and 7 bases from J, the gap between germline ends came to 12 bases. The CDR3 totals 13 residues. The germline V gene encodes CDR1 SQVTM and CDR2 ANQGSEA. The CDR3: CSVDMGAGEKLFF. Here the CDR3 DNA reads TGCAGCGTTGATATGGGGGCCGGTGAAAAACTGTTTTTT.

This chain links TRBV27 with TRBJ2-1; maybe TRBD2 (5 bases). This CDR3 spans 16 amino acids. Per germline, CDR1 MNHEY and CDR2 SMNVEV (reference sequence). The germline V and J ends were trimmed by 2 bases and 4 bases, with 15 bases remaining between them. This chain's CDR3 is CASSLRRTLPYNEQFF. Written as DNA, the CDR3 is TGTGCCAGCAGTTTACGGAGGACCCTGCCTTACAATGAGCAGTTCTTC.

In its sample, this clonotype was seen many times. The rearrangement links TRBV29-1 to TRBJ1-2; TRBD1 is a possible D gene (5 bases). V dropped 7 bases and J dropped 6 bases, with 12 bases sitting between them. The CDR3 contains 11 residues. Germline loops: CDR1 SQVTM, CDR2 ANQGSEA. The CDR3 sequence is CSAQLGDGYTF. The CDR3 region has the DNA TGCAGCGCACAGTTGGGGGATGGCTACACCTTC.

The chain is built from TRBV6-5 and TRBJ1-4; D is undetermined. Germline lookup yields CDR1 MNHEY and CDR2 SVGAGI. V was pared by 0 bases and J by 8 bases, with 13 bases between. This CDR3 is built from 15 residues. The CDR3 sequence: CASSYSGSLGEKLFF. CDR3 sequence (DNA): TGTGCCAGCAGTTACTCGGGATCCCTCGGGGAAAAACTGTTTTTT.

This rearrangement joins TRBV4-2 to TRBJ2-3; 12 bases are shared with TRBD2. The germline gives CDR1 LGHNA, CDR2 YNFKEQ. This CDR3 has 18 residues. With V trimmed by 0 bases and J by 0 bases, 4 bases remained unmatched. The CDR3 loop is CASSQEGGLAGSTDTQYF. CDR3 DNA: TGTGCCAGCAGCCAAGAGGGGGGACTAGCGGGTAGCACAGATACGCAGTATTTT.

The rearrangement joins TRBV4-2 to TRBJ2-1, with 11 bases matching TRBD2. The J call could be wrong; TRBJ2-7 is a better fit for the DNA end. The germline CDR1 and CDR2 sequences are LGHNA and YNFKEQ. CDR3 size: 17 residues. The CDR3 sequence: CASSQERGLAAYNEQYF. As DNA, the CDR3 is TGTGCCAGCAGCCAAGAGAGGGGACTAGCGGCTTACAATGAGCAGTACTTC.

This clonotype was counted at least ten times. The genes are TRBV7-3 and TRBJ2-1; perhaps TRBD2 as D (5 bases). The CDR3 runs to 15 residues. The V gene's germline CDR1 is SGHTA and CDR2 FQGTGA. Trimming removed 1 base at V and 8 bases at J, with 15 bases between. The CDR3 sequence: CASSLIGVEYDEQFF. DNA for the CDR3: TGTGCCAGCAGCTTAATCGGGGTAGAGTATGATGAGCAGTTCTTC.

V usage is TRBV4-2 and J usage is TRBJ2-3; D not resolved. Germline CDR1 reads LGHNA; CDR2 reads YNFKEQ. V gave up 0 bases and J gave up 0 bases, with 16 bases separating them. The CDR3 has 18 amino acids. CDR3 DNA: TGTGCCAGCAGCCAAGACTGGAACGCAGGACCTAGCACAGATACGCAGTATTTT. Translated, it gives CASSQDWNAGPSTDTQYF.

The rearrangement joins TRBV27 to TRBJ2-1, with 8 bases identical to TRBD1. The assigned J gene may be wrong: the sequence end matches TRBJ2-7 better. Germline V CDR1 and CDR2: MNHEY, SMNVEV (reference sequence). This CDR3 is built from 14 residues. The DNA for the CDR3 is TGTGCCAACAAAAGGGGGACAGGAGTCAACGAGCAGTACTTC. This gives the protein CANKRGTGVNEQYF.

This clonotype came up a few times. The CDR3 loop reads CASSGTPGLAWEQYF. For the CDR3, the DNA is TGTGCCAGCTCGGGTACCCCGGGACTAGCGTGGGAGCAGTACTTC. The chain is built from TRBV25-1 and TRBJ2-7; 10 nucleotides match TRBD2. V was clipped by 8 bases and J by 7 bases; unmatched bases: 14. The CDR3 has 15 amino acids. In germline, CDR1 is MGHDK, CDR2 SYGVNS.

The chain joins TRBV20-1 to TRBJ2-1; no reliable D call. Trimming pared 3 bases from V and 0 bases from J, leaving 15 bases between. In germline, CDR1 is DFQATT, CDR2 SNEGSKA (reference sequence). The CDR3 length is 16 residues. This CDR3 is CSARVSQLSSYNEQFF. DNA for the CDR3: TGCAGTGCTAGGGTATCACAACTGAGCTCCTACAATGAGCAGTTCTTC.

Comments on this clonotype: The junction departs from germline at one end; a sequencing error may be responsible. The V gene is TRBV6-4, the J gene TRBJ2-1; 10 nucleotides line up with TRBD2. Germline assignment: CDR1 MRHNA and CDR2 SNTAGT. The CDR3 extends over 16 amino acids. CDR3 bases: TGTGCCAGTAGTGGGAAAGCGGGAGGGATAGCGGATGAGCAGTTCTTC. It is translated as CASSGKAGGIADEQFF.

The CDR3 DNA reads as TGTGCCATCAGTGAGTCTGGGGGCGGCCAGTACCAAGAGACCCAGTACTTC. Translation gives CAISESGGGQYQETQYF. The chain carries TRBV10-3 and TRBJ2-5, with D perhaps TRBD1 (6 bases). The CDR3 runs to 17 residues. CDR1 ENHRY and CDR2 SYGVKD come from the germline V gene. Trimming stripped 0 bases from V and 0 bases from J, with 14 bases between.

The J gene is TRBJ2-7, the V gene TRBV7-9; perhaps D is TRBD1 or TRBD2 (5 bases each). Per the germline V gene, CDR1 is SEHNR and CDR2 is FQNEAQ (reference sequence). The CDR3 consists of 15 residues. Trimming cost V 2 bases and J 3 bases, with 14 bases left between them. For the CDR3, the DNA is TGTGCCAGCAGCTTAATATCGTGGGGGAACTACGAGCAGTACTTC. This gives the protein CASSLISWGNYEQYF.